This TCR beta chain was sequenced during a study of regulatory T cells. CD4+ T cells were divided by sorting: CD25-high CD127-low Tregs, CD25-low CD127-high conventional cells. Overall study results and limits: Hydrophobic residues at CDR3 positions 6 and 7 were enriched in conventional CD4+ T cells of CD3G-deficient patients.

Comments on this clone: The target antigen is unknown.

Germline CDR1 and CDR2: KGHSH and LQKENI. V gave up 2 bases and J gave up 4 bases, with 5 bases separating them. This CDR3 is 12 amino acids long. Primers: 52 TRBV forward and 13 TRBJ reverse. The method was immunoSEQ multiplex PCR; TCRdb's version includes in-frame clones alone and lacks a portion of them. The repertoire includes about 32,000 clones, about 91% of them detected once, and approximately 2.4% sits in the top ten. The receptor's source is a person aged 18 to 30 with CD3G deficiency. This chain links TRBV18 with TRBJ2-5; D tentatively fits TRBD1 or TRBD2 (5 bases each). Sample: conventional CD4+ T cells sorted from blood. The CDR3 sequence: CASSPGGETQYF. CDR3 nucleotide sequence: TGTGCCAGCTCACCAGGGGGAGAGACCCAGTACTTC.